Below are 9 T cell receptor beta chains sequenced from a single sample in a study of blood T cell repertoires in COVID-19. Assay used: immunoSEQ multiplex PCR; TCRdb lists only in-frame clones, some missing. The sample records 300,000 to 500,000 clones, around 90% being singletons. The sample consisted of PBMCs or T cells enriched from blood (not recorded which). The source is a woman aged 40 to 50 with acute COVID-19.

The CDR3 nucleotides read TGTGCCATCAGTTCCGACAGGGGGCCTGGAAACACCATATATTTT. It encodes CAISSDRGPGNTIYF. The chain uses TRBV10-3 and TRBJ1-3, with 10 positions matching TRBD1. The CDR3 length is 15 residues. The ends lost 5 bases at V and 2 bases at J; junction bases unmatched: 3. Germline CDR1 ENHRY, CDR2 SYGVKD.

V usage is TRBV7-9 and J usage is TRBJ1-1; maybe TRBD1 (6 bases). Looked up from germline, CDR1 is SEHNR and CDR2 is FQNEAQ (reference sequence). This CDR3 is built from 14 residues. V was cut by 2 bases and J by 5 bases, with 12 bases left in between. CDR3 nucleotide sequence: TGTGCCAGCAGCTTACTCCGGGGACAAACTGAAGCTTTCTTT. This translates into CASSLLRGQTEAFF.

The table lists this clone with a count of one. CDR3 residues: CASSPRADTQYF. CDR3 in DNA: TGTGCCAGCAGCCCACGGGCAGATACGCAGTATTTT. The chain couples TRBV11-2 to TRBJ2-3, with no clear D. Germline V gene sequence: CDR1 SGHAT, CDR2 FQNNGV. This CDR3 is built from 12 residues. V dropped 5 bases and J dropped 4 bases, with 7 bases sitting between them.

The chain is built from TRBV3-1 (or the pseudogene TRBV3-2) and TRBJ2-2; 7 bases map to TRBD1. Per germline, CDR1 LGHDT and CDR2 YNNKEL (reference sequence). V trimming: 3 bases; J trimming: 5 bases; junction bases outside the gene matches: 6. CDR3 length: 15 residues. The CDR3 nucleotides read TGTGCCAGCAGCCAGCGGACAGGTGGGACCGGGGAGCTGTTTTTT. It specifies CASSQRTGGTGELFF.

This chain uses TRBV5-1 with TRBJ2-3; 8 positions agree with TRBD1. The ends lost 2 bases at V and 4 bases at J; junction bases unmatched: 6. The CDR3 spans 15 residues. CDR1 is SGHRS, CDR2 YFSETQ, per germline. As DNA, the CDR3 is TGCGCCAGCAGCTTAATAGGGACAGGCGCAGATACGCAGTATTTT. It yields the protein CASSLIGTGADTQYF.

The CDR3 reads CASSPPRDNSPLHF. Written as DNA, the CDR3 is TGTGCCAGCTCACCACCCAGGGATAATTCACCCCTCCACTTT. The chain is built from TRBV18 and TRBJ1-6, with D perhaps matching TRBD1 (5 bases). Trimming removed 0 bases from V and 5 bases from J, with 5 bases in between. The CDR3 sequence is 14 residues long. Germline V lookup: CDR1 KGHSH, CDR2 LQKENI.

A few counts support this clone. The genes are TRBV5-1 and TRBJ1-2; 7 bases agree with TRBD1. Germline-derived CDR1 and CDR2 are SGHRS and YFSETQ. This CDR3 has 14 amino acids. Germline trimming cut 3 bases from V and 2 bases from J; bases unmatched to any gene: 4. CDR3 coding DNA: TGCGCCAGCAGCTCTGGACAGGCCAACTATGGCTACACCTTC. This gives the protein CASSSGQANYGYTF.

This clone came up a few times. The J gene is TRBJ1-4, the V gene TRBV10-1; possibly TRBD1 for D (5 bases). Between the trimmed V and J ends, which lost 2 bases and 0 bases, there was a span of 10 bases. CDR1 and CDR2 from the germline V gene are WNHNN and SYGVQD (reference sequence). This CDR3 has 16 amino acids. The CDR3 protein is CASSERQRSTNEKLFF. The CDR3 coding sequence is TGCGCCAGCAGTGAGAGACAGCGATCAACTAATGAAAAACTGTTTTTT.

CDR3 sequence reads: CASSQVGGSTDTQYF. In DNA form, the CDR3 reads TGCGCCAGCAGCCAAGTTGGGGGCTCCACAGATACGCAGTATTTT. The genes are TRBV4-1 and TRBJ2-3; TRBD1 is a possible D gene (6 bases). This CDR3 has 15 amino acids. In germline, CDR1 is MGHRA, CDR2 YSYEKL. The V end was cut by 1 base, the J end by 2 bases, with 10 bases between.